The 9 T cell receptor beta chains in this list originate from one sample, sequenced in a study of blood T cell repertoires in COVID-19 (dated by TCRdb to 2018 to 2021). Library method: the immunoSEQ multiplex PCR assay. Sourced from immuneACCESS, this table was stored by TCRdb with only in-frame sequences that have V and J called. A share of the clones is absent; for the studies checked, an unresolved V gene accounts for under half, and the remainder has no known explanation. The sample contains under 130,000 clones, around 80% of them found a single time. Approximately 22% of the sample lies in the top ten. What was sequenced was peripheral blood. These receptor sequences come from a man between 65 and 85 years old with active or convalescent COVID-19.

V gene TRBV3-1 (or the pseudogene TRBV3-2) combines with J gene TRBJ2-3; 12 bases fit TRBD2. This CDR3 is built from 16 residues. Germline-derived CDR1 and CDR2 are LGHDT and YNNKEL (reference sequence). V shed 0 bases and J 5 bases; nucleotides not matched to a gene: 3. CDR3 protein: CASSQDLLAGGDTQYF. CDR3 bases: TGTGCCAGCAGCCAAGATCTACTAGCGGGAGGAGATACGCAGTATTTT.

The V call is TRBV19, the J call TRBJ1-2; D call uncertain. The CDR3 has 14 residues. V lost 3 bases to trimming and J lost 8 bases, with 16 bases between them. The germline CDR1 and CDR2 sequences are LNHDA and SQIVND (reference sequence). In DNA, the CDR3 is TGTGCCAGTAGTATTAGTTTTGTGGGAGCCGGCTACACCTTC. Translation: CASSISFVGAGYTF.

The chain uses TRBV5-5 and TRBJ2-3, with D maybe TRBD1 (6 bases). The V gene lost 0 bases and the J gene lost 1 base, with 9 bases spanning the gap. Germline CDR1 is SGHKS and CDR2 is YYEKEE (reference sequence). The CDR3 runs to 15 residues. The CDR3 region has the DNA TGTGCCAGCAGCTTGGACAGGGTACGCACAGATACGCAGTATTTT. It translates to CASSLDRVRTDTQYF. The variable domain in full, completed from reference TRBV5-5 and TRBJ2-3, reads DAGVTQSPTHLIKTRGQQVTLRCSPISGHKSVSWYQQVLGQGPQFIFQYYEKEERGRGNFPDRFSARQFPNYSSELNVNALLLGDSALYLCASSLDRVRTDTQYFGPGTRLTVL.

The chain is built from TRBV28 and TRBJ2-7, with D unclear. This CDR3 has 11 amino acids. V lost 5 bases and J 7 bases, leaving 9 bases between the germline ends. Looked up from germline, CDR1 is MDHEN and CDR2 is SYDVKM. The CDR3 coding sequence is TGTGCCAGCAGTGAACACGGGGAGCAGTACTTC. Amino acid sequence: CASSEHGEQYF.

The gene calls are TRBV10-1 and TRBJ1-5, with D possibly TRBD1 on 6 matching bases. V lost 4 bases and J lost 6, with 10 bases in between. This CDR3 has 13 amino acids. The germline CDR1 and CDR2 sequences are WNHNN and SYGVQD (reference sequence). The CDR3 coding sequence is TGCGCCAGCAGTGCAACAGGGTCTCAGCCCCAGCATTTT. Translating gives CASSATGSQPQHF.

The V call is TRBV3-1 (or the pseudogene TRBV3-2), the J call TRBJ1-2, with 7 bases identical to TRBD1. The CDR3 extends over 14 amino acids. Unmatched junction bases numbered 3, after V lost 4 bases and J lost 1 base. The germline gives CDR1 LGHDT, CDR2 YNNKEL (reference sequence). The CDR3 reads CASSRTGNNYGYTF. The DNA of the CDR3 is TGTGCCAGCAGCCGGACAGGAAATAACTATGGCTACACCTTC.

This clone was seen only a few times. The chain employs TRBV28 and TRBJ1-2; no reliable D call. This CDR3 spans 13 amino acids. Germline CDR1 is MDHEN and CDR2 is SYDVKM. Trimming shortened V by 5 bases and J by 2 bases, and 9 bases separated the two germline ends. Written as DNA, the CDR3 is TGTGCCAGCAGTCCCCCGGGGAACTATGGCTACACCTTC. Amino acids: CASSPPGNYGYTF.

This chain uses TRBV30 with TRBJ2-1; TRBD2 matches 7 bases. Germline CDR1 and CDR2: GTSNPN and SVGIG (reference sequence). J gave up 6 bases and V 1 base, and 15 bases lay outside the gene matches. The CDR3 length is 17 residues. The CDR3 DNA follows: TGTGCCTGGAGTGCCTTAGGACTAGTCGAGGCGGGCAATGAGCAGTTCTTC. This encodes CAWSALGLVEAGNEQFF.

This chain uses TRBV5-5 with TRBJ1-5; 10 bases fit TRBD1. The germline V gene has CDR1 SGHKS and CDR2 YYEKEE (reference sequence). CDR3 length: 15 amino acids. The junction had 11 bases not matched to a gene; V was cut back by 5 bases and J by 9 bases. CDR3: CASSRGGQGWTPQHF. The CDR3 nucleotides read TGTGCCAGCAGTCGAGGGGGACAGGGGTGGACGCCCCAGCATTTT.